These T cell receptor beta chains were read from a single sample in a study of CD8 T cells in Susac syndrome. From the immunoSEQ multiplex PCR reads, TCRdb called clonotypes with MiXCR, one entry per CDR3 protein. The sample consists of 84,000 or so distinct CDR3 sequences, approximately 95% of them appearing once. Sequencing was carried out using CD8+ T cells from PBMCs. These receptors all stem from a human donor with Susac syndrome. Both conserved end residues are part of each CDR3. D genes are given only for firm matches.

V	J	D	DNA	CDR3
TRBV2	TRBJ2-7	-	TGTGCCAGCAGTGCCCCCTCTTTGGCGTACGAGCAGTACTTC	CASSAPSLAYEQYF
TRBV7-9	TRBJ2-3	-	TGTGCCAGCAGCGTAATGGACAGCTCTAGCACAGATACGCAGTATTTT	CASSVMDSSSTDTQYF
TRBV28	TRBJ2-7	-	TGTGCCAGCAGTTTATTCGGGGACTCCTACGAGCAGTACTTC	CASSLFGDSYEQYF
TRBV4-1	TRBJ2-2	-	TGCGCCAGCAGCTTGGTGGACACCGGGGAGCTGTTTTTT	CASSLVDTGELFF
TRBV24-1	TRBJ2-5	-	TGTGCCACCAGTGCGGAAGGACAACAAGAGACCCAGTACTTC	CATSAEGQQETQYF
TRBV20-1	TRBJ1-1	-	TGCAGTGCTAGCGGGGGAGGGGACACTGAAGCTTTCTTT	CSASGGGDTEAFF
TRBV20-1	TRBJ2-1	TRBD2	TGCAGTGCGCCTCAAGGGGGACTAGCGGGAGCATCCTACAATGAGCAGTTCTTC	CSAPQGGLAGASYNEQFF
TRBV9	TRBJ2-5	-	TGTGCCAGCAGCGTTGATAGCGGAACCCAAGAGACCCAGTACTTC	CASSVDSGTQETQYF
TRBV24-1	TRBJ2-1	TRBD2	TGTGCCACCAGTGAACGGAGACTAGCGGGAGACAATGAGCAGTTCTTC	CATSERRLAGDNEQFF
TRBV25-1	TRBJ2-7	-	TGTGCCAGCAGTCCCGGGGACCCTTACGAGCAGTACTTC	CASSPGDPYEQYF
TRBV7-2	TRBJ2-7	-	TGTGCCAGCAGCTTAGGTTTATGGGGTGAGGACAGTCACGAGCAGTACTTC	CASSLGLWGEDSHEQYF
TRBV15	TRBJ2-7	TRBD2	TGTGCCACCAGCAGAGGCGGGCAGGTCTCGTCGGGCGGGAGGGCCCACGAGCAGTACTTC	CATSRGGQVSSGGRAHEQYF
TRBV29-1	TRBJ2-1	TRBD2	TGCAGCGTTGAACCCAGCGGGAAGGCTTACAATGAGCAGTTCTTC	CSVEPSGKAYNEQFF
TRBV2	TRBJ1-1	-	TGTGCCAGCGTGTCTGAAGCTTTCTTT	CASVSEAFF
TRBV24-1	TRBJ2-7	-	TGTGCCACCAGCCCCCATCAGGGAGAGGAGCAGTACTTC	CATSPHQGEEQYF
TRBV30	TRBJ2-1	TRBD2	TGTGCCTGGAGTGTAGGGTCGGGGGGGTACAATGAGCAGTTCTTC	CAWSVGSGGYNEQFF
TRBV20-1	TRBJ2-3	-	TGCAGTGCTAGAGATACGCAGTATTTT	CSARDTQYF
TRBV7-2	TRBJ2-7	-	TGTGCCAGCAGCTCATTAGTCGGAAGGGGCAGGAACGAGCAGTACTTC	CASSSLVGRGRNEQYF